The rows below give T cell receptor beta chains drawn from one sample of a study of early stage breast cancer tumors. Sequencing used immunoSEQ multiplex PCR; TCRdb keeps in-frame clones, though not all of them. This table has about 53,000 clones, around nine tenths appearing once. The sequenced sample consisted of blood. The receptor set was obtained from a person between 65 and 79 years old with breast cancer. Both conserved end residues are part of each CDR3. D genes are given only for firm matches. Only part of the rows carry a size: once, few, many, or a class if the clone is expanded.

CDR3 DNA: TGTGCCAGCAGCTTAAGTGTGCAGGAGACCCAGTACTTC
CDR3 protein: CASSLSVQETQYF
clone size: NA
D gene: NA
J gene: TRBJ2-5
V gene: TRBV7-9

CDR3 DNA: TGTGCCAGCTCACCATCGGGGGATGATGGCTACACCTTC
CDR3 protein: CASSPSGDDGYTF
clone size: NA
D gene: NA
J gene: TRBJ1-2
V gene: TRBV18

CDR3 DNA: TGTGCCAGCAGCCCCAATGGTGGCGGCACCGGGGAGCTGTTTTTT
CDR3 protein: CASSPNGGGTGELFF
clone size: NA
D gene: NA
J gene: TRBJ2-2
V gene: TRBV11-3

CDR3 DNA: TGTGCCAGCTCAGCGGCTAACTATGGCTACACCTTC
CDR3 protein: CASSAANYGYTF
clone size: few
D gene: NA
J gene: TRBJ1-2
V gene: TRBV28

CDR3 DNA: TGCAGCGTAGCCCTGGACAGGGACGGAGGCTACACCTTC
CDR3 protein: CSVALDRDGGYTF
clone size: NA
D gene: TRBD1
J gene: TRBJ1-2
V gene: TRBV29-1

CDR3 DNA: TGTGCCACCAGCGCCCTGGGCTTCCAAGACAGGTCTGGCTACACCTTC
CDR3 protein: CATSALGFQDRSGYTF
clone size: few
D gene: NA
J gene: TRBJ1-2
V gene: TRBV15

CDR3 DNA: TGTGCCAGTAGATCGATCCCCTTAGGACAGAATCAGCCCCAGCATTTT
CDR3 protein: CASRSIPLGQNQPQHF
clone size: once
D gene: NA
J gene: TRBJ1-5
V gene: TRBV19

CDR3 DNA: TGTGCCAGTAGTAGGGAGTACTATGGCTACACCTTC
CDR3 protein: CASSREYYGYTF
clone size: NA
D gene: NA
J gene: TRBJ1-2
V gene: TRBV19

CDR3 DNA: TGTGCCAGCACCGGGACAGTCAGCGCCTATGGCTACACCTTC
CDR3 protein: CASTGTVSAYGYTF
clone size: few
D gene: TRBD1
J gene: TRBJ1-2
V gene: TRBV25-1

CDR3 DNA: TGTGCCAGCAGCCAAGATGCGGCGCGGGGGGCCGGGGAGCTGTTTTTT
CDR3 protein: CASSQDAARGAGELFF
clone size: once
D gene: TRBD2
J gene: TRBJ2-2
V gene: TRBV4-2

CDR3 DNA: TGTGGGGGCAGCTCCTACAATGAGCAGTTCTTC
CDR3 protein: CGGSSYNEQFF
clone size: NA
D gene: NA
J gene: TRBJ2-1
V gene: TRBV2

CDR3 DNA: TGTGCCATCAGTGAATTCATTACCGGGACAGGGGCGACCGGGGAGCTGTTTTTT
CDR3 protein: CAISEFITGTGATGELFF
clone size: once
D gene: TRBD1
J gene: TRBJ2-2
V gene: TRBV10-3

CDR3 DNA: TGTGCCAGTAGTATCTCGACGGGAGCCGGGGAGCTGTTTTTT
CDR3 protein: CASSISTGAGELFF
clone size: NA
D gene: NA
J gene: TRBJ2-2
V gene: TRBV19

CDR3 DNA: TGTGCCAGCAGCGTAGTTACGGGTGATGAAGCTTTCTTT
CDR3 protein: CASSVVTGDEAFF
clone size: NA
D gene: NA
J gene: TRBJ1-1
V gene: TRBV9

CDR3 DNA: TGTGCCAGCAGCCAAGGCAGGGGCAATCAGCCCCAGCATTTT
CDR3 protein: CASSQGRGNQPQHF
clone size: NA
D gene: NA
J gene: TRBJ1-5
V gene: TRBV4-2

CDR3 DNA: TGTGCCAGCAGCTTAGCGCCACAGGGCAAGACAGATACGCAGTATTTT
CDR3 protein: CASSLAPQGKTDTQYF
clone size: NA
D gene: NA
J gene: TRBJ2-3
V gene: TRBV7-2

CDR3 DNA: TGTGCCAGCAGCTCAGAGCCTAGCGGGGGGAGGGAGCAGTACTTC
CDR3 protein: CASSSEPSGGREQYF
clone size: NA
D gene: TRBD2
J gene: TRBJ2-7
V gene: TRBV7-2

CDR3 DNA: TGTGCCAGCAGCCGACAGGGGGTAGCAGGAATTTTCAATTCACCCCTCCACTTT
CDR3 protein: CASSRQGVAGIFNSPLHF
clone size: NA
D gene: TRBD1
J gene: TRBJ1-6
V gene: TRBV7-9

CDR3 DNA: TGTGCCAGCAGTGAATCGGGAGGGGGCGCCGGGGGCAATCAGCCCCAGCATTTT
CDR3 protein: CASSESGGGAGGNQPQHF
clone size: NA
D gene: TRBD1
J gene: TRBJ1-5
V gene: TRBV25-1

CDR3 DNA: TGTGCCAGCAGCTTAGAGACAATTGAAGATACGCAGTATTTT
CDR3 protein: CASSLETIEDTQYF
clone size: NA
D gene: NA
J gene: TRBJ2-3
V gene: TRBV11-2